The 27 T cell receptor beta chains listed next were all sequenced from one sample in a study of blood T cell repertoires in COVID-19. The data were produced by immunoSEQ multiplex PCR, yet TCRdb's version contains in-frame clones alone and is incomplete. Of under 150,000 clones listed, more than 65% are singletons. What was sequenced was peripheral blood. These TCRs come from a man aged 45-65 years with acute or convalescent COVID-19.

The J gene is TRBJ2-7, the V gene TRBV5-5, with TRBD1 matching 9 bases. After removal of 2 bases from V and 4 bases from J, the junction contained 4 bases not matched to a gene. The CDR3 is 14 residues long. CDR1 and CDR2 (germline): SGHKS, YYEKEE (reference sequence). As DNA, the CDR3 is TGTGCCAGCAGCTTACAGGGGGCATATTACGAGCAGTACTTC. Translation gives CASSLQGAYYEQYF. Complete variable domain (other parts from reference TRBV5-5 and TRBJ2-7): DAGVTQSPTHLIKTRGQQVTLRCSPISGHKSVSWYQQVLGQGPQFIFQYYEKEERGRGNFPDRFSARQFPNYSSELNVNALLLGDSALYLCASSLQGAYYEQYFGPGTRLTVT.

V usage is TRBV11-3 and J usage is TRBJ2-7, with D maybe TRBD2 (7 bases). This CDR3 is built from 14 residues. Germline CDR1 and CDR2: SGHNT and YENEEA. Trimming stripped 5 bases from V and 3 bases from J, with 14 bases between. The CDR3 bases are TGTGCCAGCAGCCCAACAGGGAGGGACTACGAGCAGTACTTC. It encodes CASSPTGRDYEQYF.

The rearrangement joins TRBV4-2 to TRBJ1-6; no reliable D call. Trimming cost V 1 base and J 6 bases, with 13 bases left between them. The germline V gene encodes CDR1 LGHNA and CDR2 YNFKEQ. There are 16 residues in the CDR3. The CDR3 sequence is CASSQAVRLANSPLHF. Written as DNA, the CDR3 is TGTGCCAGCAGCCAAGCGGTACGACTCGCTAATTCACCCCTCCACTTT.

The chain joins TRBV5-6 to TRBJ2-7, with 9 bases aligning to TRBD2. With V trimmed by 3 bases and J by 1 base, 2 bases remained unmatched. CDR1 SGHDT and CDR2 YYEEEE come from the germline V gene. This CDR3 is 14 amino acids long. Here the CDR3 reads CASSWRGGSYEQYF. CDR3 bases: TGTGCCAGCAGCTGGCGGGGGGGGTCCTACGAGCAGTACTTC.

The rearrangement uses TRBV6-5 and TRBJ2-5; perhaps TRBD2 as D (7 bases). Trimming stripped 8 bases from V and 4 bases from J, with 14 bases between. This CDR3 is built from 13 residues. CDR1 and CDR2 (germline): MNHEY, SVGAGI. The CDR3, as DNA: TGTGCCAGCCGTCGAGGGGGGGGAGAGACCCAGTACTTC. The encoded protein is CASRRGGGETQYF.

The chain is built from TRBV19 and TRBJ2-3; 12 bases line up with TRBD2. The length of the CDR3 is 15 residues. Per the germline V gene, CDR1 is LNHDA and CDR2 is SQIVND (reference sequence). Trimming cost V 3 bases and J 5 bases; bases outside gene matches: 3. CDR3 sequence (DNA): TGTGCCAGTAGTATCACTAGCGGGGGGTTAGATACGCAGTATTTT. Translating it yields CASSITSGGLDTQYF.

The rearrangement uses TRBV21-1 and TRBJ1-4. TRBV21-1 is designated a pseudogene. The CDR3 totals 12 residues. CDR3 nucleotide sequence: TGTGCCAGCAGCAAGTTCCGGGAAAAACTGTTTTTT. Translation gives CASSKFREKLFF.

V gene TRBV6-5 combines with J gene TRBJ1-1; 8 positions agree with TRBD1. After removal of 5 bases from V and 7 bases from J, the junction contained 6 bases not matched to a gene. Germline V gene sequence: CDR1 MNHEY, CDR2 SVGAGI. This CDR3 is built from 13 residues. The CDR3 loop reads CASSRDRRYEAFF. CDR3 DNA: TGTGCCAGCAGTAGGGACAGGAGATATGAAGCTTTCTTT.

The chain employs TRBV6-5 and TRBJ1-4, with TRBD1 matching over 8 bases. CDR1 and CDR2 (germline): MNHEY, SVGAGI. Trimming removed 6 bases from V and 7 bases from J; junction bases left unmatched: 1. This CDR3 is built from 12 residues. The CDR3 region has the DNA TGTGCCAGCAGACAGGGGGGTGAAAAACTGTTTTTT. It specifies CASRQGGEKLFF.

This clone was seen only a few times. The chain has TRBV5-1 and TRBJ2-5; 7 bases match TRBD1. This CDR3 comprises 14 residues. V lost 1 base and J lost 2; bases outside the gene matches: 2. Germline V gives CDR1 SGHRS, CDR2 YFSETQ. CDR3 protein: CASSLQGQQETQYF. As DNA, the CDR3 is TGCGCCAGCAGCTTGCAGGGACAGCAAGAGACCCAGTACTTC.

The chain is built from TRBV6-5 and TRBJ1-1, with a possible D match to TRBD1 (6 bases). The CDR3 contains 14 residues. Trimming cost V 5 bases and J 3 bases, with 13 bases left between them. Germline V gene sequence: CDR1 MNHEY, CDR2 SVGAGI. The CDR3 protein is CASSLRTADTEAFF. As DNA, the CDR3 is TGTGCCAGCAGTCTCCGGACAGCGGACACTGAAGCTTTCTTT.

The chain carries TRBV5-1 and TRBJ2-2; possibly TRBD1 for D (5 bases). With 0 bases removed from V and 4 bases from J, the gap between germline ends came to 13 bases. CDR3 size: 16 residues. CDR1 and CDR2 (germline): SGHRS, YFSETQ. The CDR3, as DNA: TGCGCCAGCAGCTTGGGGGCAGGGCAGGGCACCGGGGAGCTGTTTTTT. Translated, it gives CASSLGAGQGTGELFF.

A single count supports this clone. The chain links TRBV5-6 to TRBJ1-5; no firm D call. V was shortened by 1 base and J by 5 bases, with 7 bases between the two germline ends. Germline-derived CDR1 and CDR2 are SGHDT and YYEEEE. This CDR3 is built from 13 residues. The CDR3 sequence: CASSLLTDQPQHF. CDR3 in DNA: TGTGCCAGCAGCTTGCTTACGGATCAGCCCCAGCATTTT.

This sequence joins TRBV4-1 and TRBJ1-2, with D perhaps matching TRBD1 (5 bases). The CDR3 consists of 13 residues. Germline CDR1 reads MGHRA; CDR2 reads YSYEKL. With 3 bases removed from V and 5 bases from J, the gap between germline ends came to 10 bases. Here the CDR3 DNA reads TGCGCCAGCAGCCAGGGGGGAATTTATGGCTACACCTTC. Its protein product is CASSQGGIYGYTF.

The chain uses TRBV25-1 and TRBJ1-4; D might be TRBD1 (6 bases). This CDR3 has 15 amino acids. Trimming took 1 base from V and 7 from J, leaving 13 bases between them. Germline CDR1 is MGHDK and CDR2 is SYGVNS. The CDR3 coding sequence is TGTGCCAGCAGTGAATCAGGGGCTTCAGGTGAAAAACTGTTTTTT. Protein: CASSESGASGEKLFF.

This rearrangement joins TRBV6-5 to TRBJ1-2; D may be TRBD1 (5 bases). Looked up from germline, CDR1 is MNHEY and CDR2 is SVGAGI. CDR3 size: 13 residues. Trimming took off 8 bases at V and 8 bases at J, with 18 bases between the two ends. CDR3 region: CASGGVPPEGYTF. The CDR3 nucleotides are TGTGCCAGCGGGGGGGTCCCGCCAGAGGGCTACACCTTC.

The chain employs TRBV11-3 and TRBJ2-7; TRBD1 agrees at 8 bases. Germline V CDR1 and CDR2: SGHNT, YENEEA. The CDR3 is made up of 18 amino acids. The V gene end was trimmed by 1 base and the J gene end by 4 bases; junction bases not matched to a gene: 15. As DNA, the CDR3 is TGTGCCAGCAGCTTAGTTATTGAAGCAGGGGGCCGAATATACGAGCAGTACGTC. Its translation is CASSLVIEAGGRIYEQYV.

V usage is TRBV29-1 and J usage is TRBJ1-1, with a tentative D call TRBD1 (6 bases). The CDR3 spans 10 residues. Per germline, CDR1 SQVTM and CDR2 ANQGSEA. Trimming removed 7 bases from V and 8 bases from J, with 11 bases in between. The CDR3 DNA follows: TGCAGCGCCTTAAGGGGGGAAGCTTTCTTT. This encodes CSALRGEAFF. Drawing the rest from reference TRBV29-1 and TRBJ1-1, the complete variable domain is SAVISQKPSRDICQRGTSLTIQCQVDSQVTMMFWYRQQPGQSLTLIATANQGSEATYESGFVIDKFPISRPNLTFSTLTVSNMSPEDSSIYLCSALRGEAFFGQGTRLTVV.

This chain links TRBV6-5 with TRBJ2-7; TRBD2 aligns across 10 bases. Trimming at V came to 11 bases and at J to 6 bases, leaving 10 bases not matched to a gene. The CDR3 covers 13 residues. Germline-derived CDR1 and CDR2 are MNHEY and SVGAGI. CDR3 in DNA: TGTGCCGGAAATAGCGGGGGGATCAGCGAGCAGTACTTC. This codes for CAGNSGGISEQYF.

The rearrangement uses TRBV19 and TRBJ1-1; D is unclear. Germline values: CDR1 LNHDA, CDR2 SQIVND (reference sequence). CDR3 size: 13 residues. V lost 5 bases and J 1 base, leaving 8 bases between the germline ends. The DNA for the CDR3 is TGTGCCAGTAGTCCACAGACGAACACTGAAGCTTTCTTT. Amino acids: CASSPQTNTEAFF. Full variable domain (remainder filled in from reference TRBV19 and TRBJ1-1): DGGITQSPKYLFRKEGQNVTLSCEQNLNHDAMYWYRQDPGQGLRLIYYSQIVNDFQKGDIAEGYSVSREKKESFPLTVTSAQKNPTAFYLCASSPQTNTEAFFGQGTRLTVV.

The CDR3 here is CASSLVSGSTDTQYF. The CDR3 DNA follows: TGTGCCAGCAGCCTGGTCAGCGGGAGCACAGATACGCAGTATTTT. V and J are TRBV9 and TRBJ2-3, with a weak D call TRBD2 (6 bases). Germline assignment: CDR1 SGDLS and CDR2 YYNGEE. V lost 4 bases, J lost 0 bases, and 12 bases lay in between. The CDR3 is made up of 15 amino acids.

For this clone: The germline gene is not matched at one end of the junction; a read error may be the cause. CDR3 sequence (DNA): TGTGCCAGTAGTAGGTCTAGCGGGACGTACAATGAGCGGTTCTTC. It encodes CASSRSSGTYNERFF. The chain is built from TRBV19 and TRBJ2-1, with 9 positions matching TRBD2. The CDR3 runs 15 residues. Germline V gives CDR1 LNHDA, CDR2 SQIVND (reference sequence). Full variable domain (rest looked up from reference TRBV19 and TRBJ2-1): DGGITQSPKYLFRKEGQNVTLSCEQNLNHDAMYWYRQDPGQGLRLIYYSQIVNDFQKGDIAEGYSVSREKKESFPLTVTSAQKNPTAFYLCASSRSSGTYNERFFGPGTRLTVL.

This sequence joins TRBV24-1 and TRBJ1-6, with TRBD1 matching 7 bases. The CDR3 sequence is 13 residues long. V lost 2 bases and J lost 12; bases outside the gene matches: 3. Per the germline V gene, CDR1 is KGHDR and CDR2 is SFDVKD. CDR3 nucleotides: TGTGCCACCAGTGATTCGGCAGGGGGACCCCTCCACTTT. Its protein product is CATSDSAGGPLHF.

This clone appeared a single time. The chain uses TRBV20-1 and TRBJ2-1; D gene ambiguous. From germline, CDR1 is DFQATT and CDR2 SNEGSKA (reference sequence). V lost 3 bases and J 13 bases, leaving 13 bases between the germline ends. The length of the CDR3 is 11 residues. The CDR3 is CSARRLAGQFF. CDR3 in DNA: TGCAGTGCTAGGAGGTTGGCCGGTCAGTTCTTC.

This clone was picked up one time. The chain is built from TRBV18 and TRBJ1-3; no clear D. Trimming shortened V by 6 bases and J by 3 bases, and 15 bases separated the two germline ends. The CDR3 is made up of 15 amino acids. Germline V CDR1 and CDR2: KGHSH, LQKENI. Written as DNA, the CDR3 is TGTGCCAGCTCGATCAGTAACAGCGGTGGAAACACCATATATTTT. Encoded protein: CASSISNSGGNTIYF. The whole variable domain, filled in from reference TRBV18 and TRBJ1-3, reads NAGVMQNPRHLVRRRGQEARLRCSPMKGHSHVYWYRQLPEEGLKFMVYLQKENIIDESGMPKERFSAEFPKEGPSILRIQQVVRGDSAAYFCASSISNSGGNTIYFGEGSWLTVV.

This clone was observed a handful of times. V usage is TRBV25-1 and J usage is TRBJ1-4, with 8 bases aligning to TRBD1. CDR3 size: 15 residues. Trimming at V came to 5 bases and at J to 6 bases, leaving 8 bases not matched to a gene. Germline CDR1 and CDR2: MGHDK and SYGVNS. Written as DNA, the CDR3 is TGTGCCAGCAGTTACAGGGGGAGGACTCATGAAAAACTGTTTTTT. This codes for CASSYRGRTHEKLFF.

The chain employs TRBV2 and TRBJ1-1; D unresolved. This CDR3 has 15 residues. Per germline, CDR1 SNHLY and CDR2 FYNNEI. V dropped 4 bases and J dropped 2 bases, with 14 bases sitting between them. The CDR3 DNA is TGTGCCAGCAGTGGCGGCAGAGTCGTAAACACTGAAGCTTTCTTT. Protein sequence: CASSGGRVVNTEAFF.